One sample yielded the 17 T cell receptor beta chains listed below, sequenced in a study of T cells in Graves' hyperthyroidism and ophthalmopathy. It was RNA transcripts that yielded the amplified TCR beta CDR3 regions. With the HTBI primer set, the TCR CDR3 went through a first round of RT-PCR. TCRdb re-derived calls from the multiplex PCR reads in MiXCR, one entry per CDR3 protein. The table records approximately 410,000 distinct CDR3 sequences, around 15% of them present only once. What was sequenced was blood. The receptors here all came from a woman under 30 with Graves' hyperthyroidism.

Regarding this clonotype: A read error is possible here, since a much larger clone lies one base away. This chain joins TRBV14 and TRBJ2-1; D not certain. There are 11 residues in the CDR3. Looked up from germline, CDR1 is SGHDN and CDR2 is FVKESK. CDR3 sequence (DNA): TGTGCCAGCAGCCAACACAACGAGCAGTTCTTC. Translation gives CASSQHNEQFF.

Comments on this clonotype: The junction does not match germline at one end; this may be a read error. V usage is TRBV6-2 or TRBV6-3 and J usage is TRBJ2-3; 11 positions agree with TRBD2. This CDR3 has 16 amino acids. The germline V gene encodes CDR1 MNHEY and CDR2 SVGEGT. The chain's CDR3 is CTSSYGPSGRRDTQYF. The CDR3 nucleotides are TGTACCAGCAGTTACGGGCCTAGCGGGAGGCGGGATACGCAGTATTTT.

This clonotype showed up many times. The chain uses TRBV6-1 and TRBJ2-3, with 12 bases identical to TRBD2. The CDR3 sequence is 15 residues long. CDR1 is MNHNS, CDR2 SASEGT, per germline. Trimming cost V 6 bases and J 4 bases; bases outside gene matches: 5. The CDR3 here is CASRPLAGGSDTQYF. The CDR3, as DNA: TGTGCCAGCAGACCACTAGCGGGAGGATCAGATACGCAGTATTTT.

The chain couples TRBV27 to TRBJ2-7, with D possibly matching TRBD1 (5 bases). Trimming left V 0 bases short and J 2 bases short, with 14 bases between. Per the germline V gene, CDR1 is MNHEY and CDR2 is SMNVEV (reference sequence). CDR3 size: 16 residues. The CDR3 is CASSLSIGQAAYEQYF. The CDR3 nucleotides are TGTGCCAGCAGTTTATCGATTGGACAAGCCGCCTACGAGCAGTACTTC.

A word on this clonotype: This clone may be a read error of a much larger clone one base away. CDR3 residues: CASSQWGLARGILSYEQYF. The DNA for the CDR3 is TGTGCCAGCAGCCAGTGGGGACTAGCGCGAGGCATTCTAAGCTACGAGCAGTACTTC. This rearrangement joins TRBV3-1 to TRBJ2-7, with 10 bases identical to TRBD2. CDR1 is LGHDT, CDR2 YNNKEL, per germline (reference sequence). Unmatched junction bases numbered 17, after V lost 3 bases and J lost 3 bases. The CDR3 length is 19 residues.

This clonotype was seen a few times. The CDR3 sequence is CAAGLSEQYF. For the CDR3, the DNA is TGTGCCGCAGGCCTAAGCGAGCAGTACTTC. The chain uses TRBV27 and TRBJ2-7; D is ambiguous. The ends were cut back, 11 bases at V and 6 bases at J, with 11 bases in the middle. The CDR3 is 10 residues long. The germline V gene has CDR1 MNHEY and CDR2 SMNVEV (reference sequence).

There are many counts of this clonotype. The gene calls are TRBV12-3 or TRBV12-4 and TRBJ1-2; TRBD1 might be the D (6 bases). V was pared by 5 bases and J by 4 bases, with 14 bases between. The CDR3 spans 14 residues. The CDR3 region has the DNA TGTGCCAGCAGTCTGGGACACTTGATCTATGGCTACACCTTC. Translated, it gives CASSLGHLIYGYTF.

This clonotype was seen a few times. The CDR3 sequence: CSARTAGTGLRTQYF. Here the CDR3 DNA reads TGCAGTGCTAGGACCGCCGGGACCGGCCTTCGGACCCAGTACTTC. The chain couples TRBV20-1 to TRBJ2-5; D tentatively fits TRBD1 or TRBD2 (5 bases each). Germline V gene data show CDR1 as DFQATT and CDR2 as SNEGSKA (reference sequence). V gave up 3 bases and J gave up 7 bases, with 21 bases separating them. The CDR3 spans 15 residues.

This clonotype was counted between two and nine times. The genes are TRBV6-1 and TRBJ1-5, with 9 bases aligning to TRBD1. This CDR3 comprises 14 residues. Per germline, CDR1 MNHNS and CDR2 SASEGT. The V gene end was trimmed by 6 bases and the J gene end by 4 bases; junction bases not matched to a gene: 4. CDR3 sequence: CASRNRGRNQPQHF. The DNA for the CDR3 is TGTGCCAGCAGGAACAGGGGGCGGAATCAGCCCCAGCATTTT.

Regarding this clonotype: Since a much larger clone is just one base distant, this may be a read error. This chain joins TRBV30 and TRBJ2-7; 9 nucleotides agree with TRBD1. CDR1 is GTSNPN and CDR2 is SVGIG in the germline V gene (reference sequence). This CDR3 has 15 residues. CDR3 amino acids: CAWSRTGTGSYVQYF. The CDR3 DNA is TGTGCCTGGAGTAGAACCGGGACAGGGAGCTACGTGCAGTACTTC.

The V call is TRBV7-9, the J call TRBJ2-7; D gene ambiguous. Germline V lookup: CDR1 SEHNR, CDR2 FQNEAQ (reference sequence). V lost 5 bases to trimming and J lost 7 bases, with 15 bases between them. This CDR3 has 13 amino acids. The CDR3 spells CASSPIVILEQYF. DNA of the CDR3: TGTGCCAGCAGCCCTATAGTGATTCTGGAGCAGTACTTC.

This chain uses TRBV28 with TRBJ2-2; D is unresolved. V was clipped by 7 bases and J by 2 bases, with 11 bases between them. This CDR3 spans 14 amino acids. Germline lookup yields CDR1 MDHEN and CDR2 SYDVKM. The chain's CDR3 is CASNPGRNTGELFF. The CDR3, as DNA: TGTGCCAGCAACCCCGGACGAAACACCGGGGAGCTGTTTTTT. The full variable domain, with the rest looked up from reference TRBV28 and TRBJ2-2, is DVKVTQSSRYLVKRTGEKVFLECVQDMDHENMFWYRQDPGLGLRLIYFSYDVKMKEKGDIPEGYSVSREKKERFSLILESASTNQTSMYLCASNPGRNTGELFFGEGSRLTVL.

This clonotype was observed many times. This chain joins TRBV3-1 and TRBJ2-5, with a tentative D call TRBD2 (6 bases). With 4 bases removed from V and 5 bases from J, the gap between germline ends came to 14 bases. The CDR3 spans 14 residues. The germline gives CDR1 LGHDT, CDR2 YNNKEL (reference sequence). As DNA, the CDR3 is TGTGCCAGCAGCCGTGGGACTGGGGGGGAGACCCAGTACTTC. Amino acids: CASSRGTGGETQYF.

This clonotype was counted at least ten times. The chain joins TRBV5-4 to TRBJ2-5; 7 nucleotides align to TRBD1. Germline V lookup: CDR1 SGHNT, CDR2 YYREEE (reference sequence). The CDR3 loop spans 15 amino acids. Trimming at V came to 0 bases and at J to 1 base, leaving 3 bases not matched to a gene. The CDR3 nucleotides read TGTGCCAGCAGCTTGGACGGACAGGTCCAAGAGACCCAGTACTTC. Translating gives CASSLDGQVQETQYF.

This clonotype was recorded at least ten times. CDR3 loop: CSVEVGTGSSYEQYF. The DNA of the CDR3 is TGCAGCGTTGAAGTCGGGACAGGGTCGTCCTACGAGCAGTACTTC. The gene calls are TRBV29-1 and TRBJ2-7; 9 positions match TRBD1. The CDR3 consists of 15 residues. Germline V gene sequence: CDR1 SQVTM, CDR2 ANQGSEA. V shed 1 base, J shed 1 base, and the junction held 5 bases outside the gene matches.

In this sample, this clonotype turned up many times. The chain joins TRBV28 to TRBJ2-1; the match to TRBD1 covers 8 bases. Germline V gives CDR1 MDHEN, CDR2 SYDVKM. The CDR3 is made up of 16 amino acids. The junction had 9 bases not matched to a gene; V was cut back by 5 bases and J by 3 bases. DNA for the CDR3: TGTGCCAGCAGTGCCCCGGGACAGGTTTACTACAATGAGCAGTTCTTC. Protein: CASSAPGQVYYNEQFF. The variable domain in full, completed from reference TRBV28 and TRBJ2-1, reads DVKVTQSSRYLVKRTGEKVFLECVQDMDHENMFWYRQDPGLGLRLIYFSYDVKMKEKGDIPEGYSVSREKKERFSLILESASTNQTSMYLCASSAPGQVYYNEQFFGPGTRLTVL.

This rearrangement joins TRBV9 to TRBJ2-7; no clear D. V shed 7 bases and J shed 3 bases, with 17 bases lying between them. The CDR3 extends over 14 amino acids. Germline-derived CDR1 and CDR2 are SGDLS and YYNGEE. The CDR3 sequence: CASGPESLGYEQYF. The CDR3, as DNA: TGTGCCAGCGGTCCGGAGTCACTGGGCTACGAGCAGTACTTC.